This section outlines one T cell receptor (beta chain) sequence together with its context. Per the study methods: The assay estimated nucleated cells by amplifying reference gene primers. The method was immunoSEQ multiplex PCR; TCRdb's version includes in-frame clones alone and lacks a portion of them. Clone size and V and J calls were adopted from that table, with D and trimming inferred from the DNA. This table holds 85,000 to 120,000 clones, approximately 90% found once. These data come from a study of blood T cell repertoires in COVID-19. Whole-study context: PBMCs, B-cell-depleted T cells, or T cells provided the cDNA or gDNA that made up the material.

V lost 7 bases and J 4 bases, leaving 15 bases between the germline ends. The CDR3 spans 15 residues. The germline gives CDR1 SGHDT, CDR2 YYEEEE. The specimen was peripheral blood. The chain uses TRBV5-6 and TRBJ2-6; D unclear. This sequence was found in a man aged 45-65 years with active COVID-19. CDR3 DNA: TGTGCCAGCGCAAAACAGCTTTCCGGGGCCAACGTCCTGACTTTC. The encoded protein is CASAKQLSGANVLTF.